This TCR beta chain was profiled in a study of lymphopenia after photon versus proton radiotherapy. This table comes from immunoSEQ multiplex PCR, and its TCRdb copy is limited to in-frame clones, with some not included. The sample contains tens of thousands of clones, more than 85% of which appear only once. As regards this clone: Its antigen remains unidentified.

Germline CDR1 and CDR2: LNHDA and SQIVND (reference sequence). With 3 bases removed from V and 1 base from J, the gap between germline ends came to 12 bases. CDR3 length: 16 amino acids. General study results and limits: Better survival with proton therapy was suggested as possible, not demonstrated. A bigger post-nadir fall in TCR diversity correlated inversely with survival time in deceased patients. Post-nadir diversity loss with photons came from oligoclonal expansion, particularly CD8+ Temra cells.

This clonotype was sampled from a man aged 55 to 69 with cholangiocarcinoma. The V gene is TRBV19, the J gene TRBJ2-2; a possible D gene is TRBD2 (6 bases). The specimen comprised peripheral blood, sampled from a patient treated with photon-based radiotherapy. CDR3 protein: CASSIYAGKNTGELFF. Here the CDR3 DNA reads TGTGCCAGTAGTATTTATGCGGGGAAGAACACCGGGGAGCTGTTTTTT.